This T cell receptor beta chain was captured by sequencing in a study of identical twins (dated by TCRdb to between 2015 and 2016). Some background on the complete study: TCR alpha and beta repertoires from monozygotic twins, unrelated adults of various ages and cord blood were deep-sequenced to test whether fetal clonotypes persist. Replicate twin experiments were performed at different times using different library preparation protocols to rule out contamination. The full study reports these points: Zero-insertion analyses could be partly confounded by invariant T cells such as MAIT and iNKT, though diverse VJ usage argued against such confounding for most clonotypes. Because the same donors could not be followed over many years, conclusions were based on cross-sectional statistical analysis. Fewer insertions were carried by abundant cord blood beta clonotypes; a weaker similar trend was observed in young adult naive repertoires, while no such trend was observed in memory repertoires. Compared with coincidental sharing between unrelated individuals, out-of-frame TCR alpha sequences shared between twins showed an excess of sequences with low generation probability. Excess twin sharing in beta out-of-frame sequences was weaker because fewer shared sequences lowered the signal-to-noise ratio. Recombination models systematically underestimated out-of-frame TCR alpha sharing in monozygotic twins but agreed with sharing between unrelated individuals.

After removal of 4 bases from V and 6 bases from J, the junction retains 8 bases not matched to a gene. CDR1 and CDR2 (MNHNS, SASEGT) derive from the germline V gene. The CDR3 contains 14 residues, cysteine and phenylalanine counted. Of all the DNA, just the CDR3 is kept, 42 bases in frame from base 1. Preparation of the library involved 5' RACE. The listed sequencing device is Illumina HiSeq 2000. A universal primer binding site was introduced by template switching, and a unique molecular identifier was present in the final cDNA, enabling accurate counting of TCR cDNA molecules. Specific primers in the conserved constant-segment region were used to synthesize first-strand cDNA for the TCR alpha and beta chains. To control for contamination, every cDNA library was double barcoded, receiving both a SMART-Mk sample barcode and Illumina barcodes. Two successive PCR steps introduced TruSeq adapter sequences along with Illumina sample barcodes. Sequencing of the TCR alpha and beta cDNA libraries was done on the Illumina HiSeq platform using custom primers. As for the authors' bioinformatics: Unique molecular identifiers were extracted from raw reads with MiGEC, and CDR3 positions were determined with MiXCR. Recombination models were inferred per individual with the repgenHMM and IGoR tools using an EM algorithm. The analysis of shared clonotypes was done with the tcR package in R, with sharing normalized by the product of cloneset sizes. To study raw recombination free of thymic and clonal selection effects, out-of-frame nonproductive sequences were analyzed. Using fastp trimming at Q25 and MiXCR clonotype assembly, TCRdb reanalyzed the public sequencing data and kept in-frame beta chains. Rows merge per CDR3 protein into single entries with the most common DNA and genes. The V and J calls here are based on TCRdb, not the publication. The sample table records 700,000 or so distinct CDR3 sequences; roughly 8% of these occur just once. Clones ranked in the top ten supply approximately 0.89% of the sample.

At least ten counts were recorded for this clonotype. No cognate antigen has been identified for it. The input lacks base qualities; no much larger clone sits a single base away. Only healthy Caucasian donors were included. Three pairs of female monozygotic twins, all aged roughly 18 to 29 years, made up the twin cohort. Peripheral blood mononuclear cells were used as the source from which RNA for TCR libraries was isolated. Separately, the same data were catalogued under a study of yellow fever vaccine responses in identical twins. As the second publication notes: The T cell response to vaccination in identical twins was reported by the authors to appear partly convergent and partly personalized. The study precisely tracked vaccine-responding T cell clones in identical twins.

Material: PBMCs. The chain joins TRBV6-1 to TRBJ2-5; 7 bases in the junction line up with TRBD2. This receptor was identified in a woman aged 18-29 years in good health. The DNA sequence is TGTGCCAGCAGTGCAACGGGACTAAGGAAGACCCAGTACTTC. This yields the protein CASSATGLRKTQYF.